Listed below are T cell receptor beta chains from one sample, sequenced in a study of OX40 agonist ivuxolimab in advanced cancers. Clones were read by immunoSEQ multiplex PCR, and TCRdb kept only the in-frame ones, dropping some. The data show about 67,000 clones, 70% to 90% seen once. The specimen was CD4+ or CD8+ T cells sorted from blood, collected in a trial of the OX40 agonist ivuxolimab. The receptors stem from an adult with an advanced solid tumor such as melanoma, head and neck, liver or kidney cancer. Both conserved end residues are part of each CDR3. D genes are given only for firm matches. Size values are once, few and many counts, or a class for expanded clones, and some rows have none.

D	J	V	size	CDR3	DNA
NA	TRBJ1-5	TRBV6-1	NA	CASRRQGSNQPQHF	TGTGCCAGCAGGAGGCAGGGTAGCAATCAGCCCCAGCATTTT
NA	TRBJ1-3	TRBV4-1	NA	CASGRDSYGSGNTIYF	TGCGCCAGCGGCCGGGACTCCTACGGCTCTGGAAACACCATATATTTT
NA	TRBJ2-3	TRBV11-3	NA	CASSLDRTDTQYF	TGTGCCAGCAGTCTAGACCGCACAGATACGCAGTATTTT
NA	TRBJ1-2	TRBV19	NA	CASRTGIGNYGYTF	TGTGCCAGTAGAACGGGGATTGGGAACTATGGCTACACCTTC
NA	TRBJ2-7	TRBV2	NA	CASHEAGQFYSYEQYF	TGTGCCAGCCACGAAGCCGGACAGTTCTACTCCTACGAGCAGTACTTC
NA	TRBJ2-1	TRBV2	NA	CAAEADDNEQFF	TGTGCCGCTGAGGCCGACGACAATGAGCAGTTCTTC
NA	TRBJ2-7	TRBV6-6	once	CASSIFGTNYEQYF	TGTGCCAGCAGCATTTTTGGGACCAACTACGAGCAGTACTTC
NA	TRBJ2-1	TRBV28	NA	CASTPGAAYNEQFF	TGTGCCAGCACCCCGGGAGCGGCCTACAATGAGCAGTTCTTC
NA	TRBJ2-7	TRBV30	NA	CAWSPRYEQYF	TGTGCCTGGAGCCCTCGCTACGAGCAGTACTTC
TRBD1	TRBJ2-5	TRBV14	NA	CASSQGAGQGKTQYF	TGTGCCAGCAGCCAAGGGGCTGGACAGGGAAAGACCCAGTACTTC
NA	TRBJ2-7	TRBV5-1	NA	CASSFTGSSYEQYF	TGCGCCAGCAGCTTCACAGGGTCCTCCTACGAGCAGTACTTC
TRBD1	TRBJ1-4	TRBV7-2	few	CASSWDRGDEKLFF	TGTGCCAGCAGCTGGGACAGGGGAGATGAAAAACTGTTTTTT
NA	TRBJ2-7	TRBV4-2	medium-sized	CASSQDQAGASYEQYF	TGTGCCAGCAGCCAAGACCAGGCGGGGGCCTCCTACGAGCAGTACTTC
TRBD1	TRBJ2-3	TRBV30	NA	CAWQTGVIVDTQYF	TGTGCCTGGCAGACAGGGGTTATTGTAGATACGCAGTATTTT
TRBD2	TRBJ2-1	TRBV7-9	NA	CASSLGLAGSNEQFF	TGTGCCAGCAGCTTAGGTCTAGCGGGGTCTAATGAGCAGTTCTTC
TRBD2	TRBJ2-5	TRBV10-2	NA	CASSGAGGETQYF	TGCGCCAGCAGTGGGGCGGGGGGAGAGACCCAGTACTTC
TRBD1	TRBJ2-7	TRBV5-1	NA	CASARTGGRYEQYF	TGCGCCAGCGCCCGGACAGGGGGCAGGTACGAGCAGTACTTC
NA	TRBJ2-2	TRBV7-2	NA	CASSLDRMNTGELFF	TGTGCCAGCAGCTTAGACCGCATGAACACCGGGGAGCTGTTTTTT
TRBD1	TRBJ1-5	TRBV7-9	NA	CASSFAPGQGAWEPQHF	TGTGCCAGCAGCTTCGCCCCGGGACAGGGGGCTTGGGAGCCCCAGCATTTT
NA	TRBJ1-4	TRBV7-9	NA	CASSPPVLREKLFF	TGTGCCAGCAGCCCCCCGGTTCTGAGAGAAAAACTGTTTTTT
NA	TRBJ1-1	TRBV27	NA	CASSFRLLTEAFF	TGTGCCAGCAGTTTCAGGCTACTAACTGAAGCTTTCTTT
NA	TRBJ2-7	TRBV11-3	NA	CASSPGGSYEQYF	TGTGCCAGCAGCCCCGGTGGCTCCTACGAGCAGTACTTC
TRBD2	TRBJ2-1	TRBV14	NA	CASSRRGGNEQFF	TGTGCCAGCAGCCGGCGGGGGGGGAATGAGCAGTTCTTC
NA	TRBJ2-3	TRBV5-5	NA	CASSLGSRTISTDTQYF	TGTGCCAGCAGCTTGGGAAGCCGGACCATATCCACAGATACGCAGTATTTT
NA	TRBJ2-5	TRBV2	NA	CASRRGEETQYF	TGTGCCAGCAGGAGAGGGGAAGAGACCCAGTACTTC
TRBD1	TRBJ1-2	TRBV7-9	NA	CASSAGQVRRGYGYTF	TGTGCCAGCAGCGCGGGACAGGTCAGACGGGGCTATGGCTACACCTTC
TRBD2	TRBJ2-7	TRBV9	NA	CASSEEGLAAGEQYF	TGTGCCAGCAGCGAAGAGGGACTAGCCGCCGGCGAGCAGTACTTC
NA	TRBJ2-2	TRBV10-3	NA	CAISEGITGELFF	TGTGCCATCAGTGAGGGAATAACCGGGGAGCTGTTTTTT
TRBD2	TRBJ2-3	TRBV4-1	NA	CASPGTSTDPWSDTQYF	TGCGCCAGCCCTGGGACTAGCACAGATCCTTGGTCAGATACGCAGTATTTT
NA	TRBJ2-7	TRBV28	NA	CASSLTVAGPSYEQYF	TGTGCCAGCAGTTTAACTGTGGCAGGTCCCTCCTACGAGCAGTACTTC
NA	TRBJ1-2	TRBV7-2	NA	CASSSDSRGLGYTF	TGTGCCAGCAGTTCCGACAGCCGTGGGCTGGGCTACACCTTC
NA	TRBJ1-4	TRBV7-9	few	CASRRKGPNEKLFF	TGTGCCAGCAGACGAAAGGGGCCGAATGAAAAACTGTTTTTT
NA	TRBJ2-3	TRBV19	NA	CASTGRGRTDTQYF	TGTGCCAGTACTGGGCGCGGGCGGACAGATACGCAGTATTTT
NA	TRBJ1-2	TRBV7-2	NA	CASSLRLRDGYTF	TGTGCCAGCAGCCTCAGGCTTCGGGATGGCTACACCTTC
NA	TRBJ2-2	TRBV5-1	NA	CASSYGVPSTGELFF	TGCGCCAGCAGCTACGGGGTTCCGTCTACCGGGGAGCTGTTTTTT
TRBD2	TRBJ2-5	TRBV28	NA	CASSPRGGAEETQYF	TGTGCCAGCAGTCCACGGGGGGGGGCGGAAGAGACCCAGTACTTC
TRBD1	TRBJ1-4	TRBV19	NA	CASRTDRGQNEKLFF	TGTGCCAGTAGGACGGACAGGGGGCAAAATGAAAAACTGTTTTTT
NA	TRBJ2-5	TRBV5-1	NA	CASSISQETQYF	TGCGCCAGCAGTATTAGTCAAGAGACCCAGTACTTC
TRBD1	TRBJ2-1	TRBV28	once	CASDRGYEQFF	TGTGCCAGTGACAGGGGATATGAGCAGTTCTTC
TRBD1	TRBJ2-5	TRBV7-2	few	CASSLDRAEEETQYF	TGTGCCAGCAGTCTGGACAGGGCTGAGGAGGAGACCCAGTACTTC
NA	TRBJ1-4	TRBV28	NA	CASTPGRTLATNEKLFF	TGTGCCAGCACCCCAGGGAGGACACTTGCAACTAATGAAAAACTGTTTTTT
NA	TRBJ2-1	TRBV7-3	NA	CASSLRSSSSYNEQFF	TGTGCCAGCAGCCTGCGGTCCTCCAGCTCCTACAATGAGCAGTTCTTC
NA	TRBJ2-3	TRBV7-9	once	CASSSGGSADTQYF	TGTGCCAGCAGCAGCGGAGGGTCTGCAGATACGCAGTATTTT
NA	TRBJ1-1	TRBV10-3	NA	CAISEGVTEAFF	TGTGCCATCAGTGAGGGAGTCACTGAAGCTTTCTTT
NA	TRBJ2-5	TRBV19	once	CASSSDRRDQETQYF	TGTGCCAGTAGCTCGGACAGGAGGGACCAAGAGACCCAGTACTTC